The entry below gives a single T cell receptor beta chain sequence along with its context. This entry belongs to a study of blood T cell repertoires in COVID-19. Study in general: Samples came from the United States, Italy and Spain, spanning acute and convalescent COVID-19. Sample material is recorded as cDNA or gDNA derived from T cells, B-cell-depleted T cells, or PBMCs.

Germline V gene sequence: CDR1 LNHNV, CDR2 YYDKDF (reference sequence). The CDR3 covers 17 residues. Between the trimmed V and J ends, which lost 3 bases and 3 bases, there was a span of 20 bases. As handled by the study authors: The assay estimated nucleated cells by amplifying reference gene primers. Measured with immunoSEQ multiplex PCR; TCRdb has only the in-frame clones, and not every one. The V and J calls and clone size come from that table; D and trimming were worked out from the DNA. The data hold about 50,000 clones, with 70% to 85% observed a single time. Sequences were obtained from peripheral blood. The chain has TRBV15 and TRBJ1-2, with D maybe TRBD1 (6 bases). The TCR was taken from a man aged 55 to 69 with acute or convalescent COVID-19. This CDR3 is CATSSLSFGQRDYGYTF. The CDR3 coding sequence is TGTGCCACCAGCAGCTTGAGTTTTGGACAGAGGGACTATGGCTACACCTTC.